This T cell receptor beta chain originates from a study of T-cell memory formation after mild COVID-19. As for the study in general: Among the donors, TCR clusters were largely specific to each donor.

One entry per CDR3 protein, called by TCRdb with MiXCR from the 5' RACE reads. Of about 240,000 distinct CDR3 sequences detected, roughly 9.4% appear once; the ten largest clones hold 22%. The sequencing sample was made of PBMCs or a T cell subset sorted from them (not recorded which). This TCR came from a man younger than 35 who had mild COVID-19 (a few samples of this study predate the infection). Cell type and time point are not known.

The CDR3 here is CASSDPGLPEEQYF. CDR3 sequence (DNA): TGTGCCAGCAGTGACCCGGGACTACCTGAAGAGCAGTACTTC. The chain combines TRBV6-6 with TRBJ2-7, with 7 nucleotides matching TRBD2. Trimming cost V 5 bases and J 7 bases; bases outside gene matches: 11. The CDR3 consists of 14 residues. Per the germline V gene, CDR1 is MNHNY and CDR2 is SVGAGI (reference sequence).